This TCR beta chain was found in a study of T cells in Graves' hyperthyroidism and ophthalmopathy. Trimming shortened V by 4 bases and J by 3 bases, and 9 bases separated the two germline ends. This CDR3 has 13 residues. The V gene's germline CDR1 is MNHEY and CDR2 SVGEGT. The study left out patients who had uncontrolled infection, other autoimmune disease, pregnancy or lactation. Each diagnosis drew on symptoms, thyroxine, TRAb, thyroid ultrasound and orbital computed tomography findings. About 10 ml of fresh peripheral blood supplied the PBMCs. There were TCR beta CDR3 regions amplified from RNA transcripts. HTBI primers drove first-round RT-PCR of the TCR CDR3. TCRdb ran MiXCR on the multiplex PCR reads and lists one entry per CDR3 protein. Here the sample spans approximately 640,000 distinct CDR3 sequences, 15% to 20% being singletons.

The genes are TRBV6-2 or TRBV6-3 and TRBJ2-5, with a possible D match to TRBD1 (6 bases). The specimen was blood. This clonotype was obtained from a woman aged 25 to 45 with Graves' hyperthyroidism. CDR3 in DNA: TGTGCCAGCAGTTTTGGACAGAAAGAGACCCAGTACTTC. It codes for CASSFGQKETQYF.